The 10 T cell receptor beta chains below all came from one sample that was sequenced in a study of vaccination effects on CD4 cells after COVID-19. Their antigens are not known. Ahead of sequencing, the ViraFEST assay grew antigen-specific CD4+ T cells using viral peptide pools. CD4+ T cell isolation took place after approximately 11 days of culture. By PCR, the person was confirmed to have had SARS-CoV-2 infection between March and December 2020. Vaccine administered to participants consisted of two doses of either BNT162b2 or mRNA-1273. Sequencing was performed with immunoSEQ multiplex PCR; in TCRdb, only in-frame clones are kept and a portion is missing. The data contain under 20,000 clones, around 70% of them seen just once; the ten biggest clones take up 20% to 25%. The sequenced sample was CD4+ T cells from PBMCs cultured with SARS-CoV-2 spike peptides, obtained after COVID-19 vaccination. The receptors were gathered from a human donor who had a prior SARS-CoV-2 infection.

This clone was seen more than once but under ten times. V usage is TRBV4-1 and J usage is TRBJ2-3, with D unclear. Looked up from germline, CDR1 is MGHRA and CDR2 is YSYEKL. The length of the CDR3 is 14 residues. The V gene lost 2 bases and the J gene lost 4 bases, with 10 bases spanning the gap. CDR3 sequence: CASSQMVWADTQYF. In DNA form, the CDR3 reads TGCGCCAGCAGCCAAATGGTCTGGGCAGATACGCAGTATTTT.

The chain combines TRBV6-5 with TRBJ1-1; D is unresolved. The CDR3 consists of 13 residues. Germline assignment: CDR1 MNHEY and CDR2 SVGAGI. The V and J ends lost 1 base and 4 bases respectively, with 7 bases between them. The CDR3 here is CASSYFGRTEAFF. The CDR3 DNA is TGTGCCAGCAGTTACTTCGGTCGCACTGAAGCTTTCTTT.

V and J are TRBV6-2 or TRBV6-3 and TRBJ2-7, with 10 positions matching TRBD2. The CDR3 consists of 15 residues. V lost 4 bases, J lost 0 bases, and 3 bases stayed unmatched. CDR1 and CDR2 from the germline V gene are MNHEY and SVGEGT. The CDR3 DNA is TGTGCCAGCAGTTGGGTAGCGGGAGGCTCCTACGAGCAGTACTTC. As protein: CASSWVAGGSYEQYF.

The chain couples TRBV15 to TRBJ2-7; D not certain. Trimming cost V 3 bases and J 0 bases, with 12 bases left between them. The CDR3 has 15 residues. CDR1 and CDR2 (germline): LNHNV, YYDKDF (reference sequence). The DNA for the CDR3 is TGTGCCACCAGCAGCTCCGTGGTATACTCCTACGAGCAGTACTTC. Its translation: CATSSSVVYSYEQYF.

V usage is TRBV2 and J usage is TRBJ2-5, with D possibly matching TRBD1 (5 bases). V dropped 4 bases and J dropped 1 base, with 7 bases sitting between them. This CDR3 has 13 residues. Germline V CDR1 and CDR2: SNHLY, FYNNEI. DNA of the CDR3: TGTGCCAGCAGTGGAACAGGCCAAGAGACCCAGTACTTC. This translates into CASSGTGQETQYF. Variable domain in full (rest from reference TRBV2 and TRBJ2-5): EPEVTQTPSHQVTQMGQEVILRCVPISNHLYFYWYRQILGQKVEFLVSFYNNEISEKSEIFDDQFSVERPDGSNFTLKIRSTKLEDSAMYFCASSGTGQETQYFGPGTRLLVL.

The J gene is TRBJ2-3, the V gene TRBV11-3, with 10 bases fitting TRBD2. The CDR3 extends over 18 amino acids. V was clipped by 6 bases and J by 0 bases; unmatched bases: 12. Germline lookup yields CDR1 SGHNT and CDR2 YENEEA. CDR3 protein: CASSRGLASYLSTDTQYF. DNA of the CDR3: TGTGCCAGCAGTCGGGGACTAGCGAGCTATCTTAGCACAGATACGCAGTATTTT.

The V gene is TRBV18, the J gene TRBJ2-2, with D unclear. The CDR3 extends over 16 amino acids. Germline values: CDR1 KGHSH, CDR2 LQKENI. V was clipped by 2 bases and J by 4 bases, with 14 bases between them. CDR3 sequence: CASSPRLGDITGELFF. Written as DNA, the CDR3 is TGTGCCAGCTCACCAAGGCTAGGAGACATCACCGGGGAGCTGTTTTTT.

The V call is TRBV11-3, the J call TRBJ2-2, with D possibly matching TRBD1 (6 bases). V was pared by 2 bases and J by 9 bases, with 13 bases between. Germline V gives CDR1 SGHNT, CDR2 YENEEA. The CDR3 loop spans 14 amino acids. The CDR3 here is CASSLIRQGRELFF. CDR3 bases: TGTGCCAGCAGCTTAATTCGTCAGGGGCGGGAGCTGTTTTTT.

The chain combines TRBV10-3 with TRBJ2-1, with 11 positions matching TRBD2. J lost 2 bases, V lost 6 bases, and 3 bases had no gene match. This CDR3 contains 15 residues. In germline, CDR1 is ENHRY, CDR2 SYGVKD. CDR3 protein: CAIRDSGRAYNEQFF. In DNA form, the CDR3 reads TGTGCCATCAGAGATAGCGGGAGGGCCTACAATGAGCAGTTCTTC.

This clone is medium-sized in the sample. This chain links TRBV30 with TRBJ2-1; tentative D call: TRBD2 (5 bases). The CDR3 consists of 14 residues. From germline, CDR1 is GTSNPN and CDR2 SVGIG (reference sequence). Trimming removed 7 bases at V and 4 bases at J, with 17 bases between. The CDR3 DNA reads as TGTGCCTTAAGCGGTAGTCTAGAGTACAATGAGCAGTTCTTC. Its translation is CALSGSLEYNEQFF. The full variable domain, rest sourced from reference TRBV30 and TRBJ2-1, is SQTIHQWPATLVQPVGSPLSLECTVEGTSNPNLYWYRQAAGRGLQLLFYSVGIGQISSEVPQNLSASRPQDRQFILSSKKLLLSDSGFYLCALSGSLEYNEQFFGPGTRLTVL.